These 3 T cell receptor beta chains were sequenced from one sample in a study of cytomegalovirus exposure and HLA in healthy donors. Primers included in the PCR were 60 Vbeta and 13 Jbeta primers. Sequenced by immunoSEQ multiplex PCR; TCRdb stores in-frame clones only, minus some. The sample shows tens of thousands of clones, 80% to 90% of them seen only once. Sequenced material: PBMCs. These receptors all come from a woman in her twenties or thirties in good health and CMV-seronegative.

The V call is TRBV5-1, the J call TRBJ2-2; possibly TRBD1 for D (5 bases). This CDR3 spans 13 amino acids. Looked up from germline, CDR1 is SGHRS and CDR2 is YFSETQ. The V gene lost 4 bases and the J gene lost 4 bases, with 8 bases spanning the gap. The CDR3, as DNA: TGCGCCAGCAGCCCGCAGGGCACCGGGGAGCTGTTTTTT. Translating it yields CASSPQGTGELFF.

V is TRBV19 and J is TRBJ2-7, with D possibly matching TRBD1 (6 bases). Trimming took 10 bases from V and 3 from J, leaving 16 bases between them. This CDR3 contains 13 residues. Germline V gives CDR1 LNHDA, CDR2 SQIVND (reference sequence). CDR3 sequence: CATSPGQLYEQYF. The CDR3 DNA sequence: TGTGCCACCTCGCCCGGACAGCTCTACGAGCAGTACTTC.

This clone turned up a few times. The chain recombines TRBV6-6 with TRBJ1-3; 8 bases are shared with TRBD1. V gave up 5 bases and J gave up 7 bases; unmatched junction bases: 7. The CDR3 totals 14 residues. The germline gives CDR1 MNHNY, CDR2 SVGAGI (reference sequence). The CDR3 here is CASSTLTGVNTIYF. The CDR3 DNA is TGTGCCAGCAGTACCTTGACAGGGGTTAACACCATATATTTT.